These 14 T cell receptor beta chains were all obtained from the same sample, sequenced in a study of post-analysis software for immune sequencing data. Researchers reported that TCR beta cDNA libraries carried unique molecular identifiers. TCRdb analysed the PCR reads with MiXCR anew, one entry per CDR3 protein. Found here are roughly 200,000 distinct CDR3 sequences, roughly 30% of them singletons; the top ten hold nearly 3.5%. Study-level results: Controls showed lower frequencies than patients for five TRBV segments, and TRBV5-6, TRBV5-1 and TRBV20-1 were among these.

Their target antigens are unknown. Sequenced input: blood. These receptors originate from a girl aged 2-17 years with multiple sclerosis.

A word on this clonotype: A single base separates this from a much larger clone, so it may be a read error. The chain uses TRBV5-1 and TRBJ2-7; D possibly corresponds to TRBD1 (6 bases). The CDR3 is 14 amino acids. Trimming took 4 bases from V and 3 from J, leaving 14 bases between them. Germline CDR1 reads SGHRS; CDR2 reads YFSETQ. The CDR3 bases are TGCGCCAGCAGCCCCGGACAGAAAAGCTACGAGCAGTACTTC. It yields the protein CASSPGQKSYEQYF.

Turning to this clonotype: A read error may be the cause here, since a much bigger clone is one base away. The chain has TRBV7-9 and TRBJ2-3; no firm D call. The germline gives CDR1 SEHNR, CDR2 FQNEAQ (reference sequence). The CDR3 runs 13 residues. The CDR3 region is CAGSLPNLDTQYF. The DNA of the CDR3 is TGTGCCGGCAGCTTACCGAACCTAGATACGCAGTATTTT. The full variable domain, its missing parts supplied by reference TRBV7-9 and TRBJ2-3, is DTGVSQNPRHKITKRGQNVTFRCDPISEHNRLYWYRQTLGQGPEFLTYFQNEAQLEKSRLLSDRFSAERPKGSFSTLEIQRTEQGDSAMYLCAGSLPNLDTQYFGPGTRLTVL.

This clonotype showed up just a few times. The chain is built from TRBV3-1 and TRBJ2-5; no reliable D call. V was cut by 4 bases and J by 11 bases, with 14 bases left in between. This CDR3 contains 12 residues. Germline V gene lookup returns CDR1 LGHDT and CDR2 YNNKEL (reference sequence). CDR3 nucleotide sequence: TGTGCCAGCAGCCTATCAGGAGTGCAGCAGTACTTC. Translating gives CASSLSGVQQYF.

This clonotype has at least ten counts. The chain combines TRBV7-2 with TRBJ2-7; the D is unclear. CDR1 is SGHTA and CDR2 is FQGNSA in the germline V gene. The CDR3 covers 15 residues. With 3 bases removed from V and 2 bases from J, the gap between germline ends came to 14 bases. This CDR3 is CASSFLSEWAYEQYF. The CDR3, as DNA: TGTGCCAGCAGCTTCCTGTCTGAGTGGGCCTACGAGCAGTACTTC.

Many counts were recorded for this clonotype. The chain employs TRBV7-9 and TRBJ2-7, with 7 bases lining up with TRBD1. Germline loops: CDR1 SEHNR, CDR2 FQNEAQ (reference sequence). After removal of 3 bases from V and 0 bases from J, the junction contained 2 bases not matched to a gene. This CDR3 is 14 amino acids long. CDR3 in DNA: TGTGCCAGCAGCTTCTCAGGGGGCTCCTACGAGCAGTACTTC. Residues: CASSFSGGSYEQYF.

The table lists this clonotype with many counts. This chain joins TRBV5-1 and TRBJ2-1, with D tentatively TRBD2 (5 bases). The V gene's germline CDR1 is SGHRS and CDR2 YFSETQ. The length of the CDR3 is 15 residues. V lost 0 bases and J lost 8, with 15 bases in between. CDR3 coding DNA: TGCGCCAGCAGCTTGGTGGCAGGAGGTTATGATGAGCAGTTCTTC. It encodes CASSLVAGGYDEQFF.

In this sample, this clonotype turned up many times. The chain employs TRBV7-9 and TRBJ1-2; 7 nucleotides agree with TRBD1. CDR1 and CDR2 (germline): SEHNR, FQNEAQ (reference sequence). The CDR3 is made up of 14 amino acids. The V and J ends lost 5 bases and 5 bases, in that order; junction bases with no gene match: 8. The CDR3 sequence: CASSTTGPGYGYTF. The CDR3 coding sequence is TGTGCCAGCAGCACGACAGGGCCGGGTTATGGCTACACCTTC.

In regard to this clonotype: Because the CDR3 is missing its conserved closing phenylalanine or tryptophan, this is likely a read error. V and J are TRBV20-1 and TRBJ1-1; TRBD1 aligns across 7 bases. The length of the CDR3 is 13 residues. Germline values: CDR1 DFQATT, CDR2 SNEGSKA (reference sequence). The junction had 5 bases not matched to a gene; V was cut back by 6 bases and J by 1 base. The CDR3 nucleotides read TGCAGTGCCCAGGGGGGGTCGAACACTGAAGCTTTCGTT. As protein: CSAQGGSNTEAFV.

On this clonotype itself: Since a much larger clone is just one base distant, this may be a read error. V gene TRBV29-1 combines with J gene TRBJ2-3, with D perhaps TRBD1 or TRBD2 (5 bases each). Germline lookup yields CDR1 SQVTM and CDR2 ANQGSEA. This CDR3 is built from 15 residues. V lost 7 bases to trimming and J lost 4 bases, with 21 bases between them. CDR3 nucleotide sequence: TGCAGCGCGGCCCGGGACCCGAGGTCCCCAGATACGCAGTATTTT. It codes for CSAARDPRSPDTQYF.

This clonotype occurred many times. CDR3 DNA sequence: TGTGCTAGTCAAGCGGGAGCTACAGATACGCAGTATTTT. Its protein product is CASQAGATDTQYF. The chain joins TRBV12-5 to TRBJ2-3; 8 bases map to TRBD2. The CDR3 is made up of 13 amino acids. Germline assignment: CDR1 LGHNT and CDR2 FRNRAP. The V segment lost 8 bases and the J segment 3 bases; nucleotides outside the gene matches: 4.

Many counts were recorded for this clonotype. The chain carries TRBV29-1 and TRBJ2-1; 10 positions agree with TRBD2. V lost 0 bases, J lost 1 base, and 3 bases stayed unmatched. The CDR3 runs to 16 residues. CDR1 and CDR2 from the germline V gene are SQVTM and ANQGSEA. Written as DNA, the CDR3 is TGCAGCGTTGAAGATCCTAGCGGGAGATCCTACAATGAGCAGTTCTTC. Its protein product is CSVEDPSGRSYNEQFF.

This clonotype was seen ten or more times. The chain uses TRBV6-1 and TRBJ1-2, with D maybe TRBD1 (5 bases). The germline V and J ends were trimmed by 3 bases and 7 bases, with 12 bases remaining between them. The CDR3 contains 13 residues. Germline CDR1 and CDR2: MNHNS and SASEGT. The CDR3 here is CASSDYGGSGYTF. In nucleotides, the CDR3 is TGTGCCAGCAGTGATTACGGGGGATCTGGCTACACCTTC.

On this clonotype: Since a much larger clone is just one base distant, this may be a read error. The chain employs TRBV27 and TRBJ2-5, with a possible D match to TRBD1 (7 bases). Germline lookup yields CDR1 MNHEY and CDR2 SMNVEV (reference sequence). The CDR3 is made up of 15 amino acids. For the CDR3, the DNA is TGTGCCAGCCGGACAGGAGCCACAAGGAGGGAGACCCGGTACTTC. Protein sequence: CASRTGATRRETRYF.

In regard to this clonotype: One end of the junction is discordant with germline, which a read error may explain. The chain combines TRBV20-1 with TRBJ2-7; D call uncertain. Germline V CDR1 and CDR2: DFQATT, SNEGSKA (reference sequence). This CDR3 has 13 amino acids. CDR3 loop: CSATDGSSHEQYF. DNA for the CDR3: TGCAGTGCTACAGATGGAAGCTCCCACGAGCAGTACTTC.